This record looks at one TCR beta chain sequence and its context. The data stem from a study of T cell changes during pregnancy in multiple sclerosis. Germline CDR1 SGHRS, CDR2 YFSETQ. V trimming: 2 bases; J trimming: 2 bases; junction bases outside the gene matches: 3. This CDR3 contains 15 residues. TCRdb's copy holds only in-frame clones and misses some; the assay was immunoSEQ multiplex PCR. The sample has around 100,000 clones, roughly 90% seen once; the top ten hold around 1.8%. The chain uses TRBV5-1 and TRBJ2-3, with 9 bases fitting TRBD2. This TCR was sampled from a female donor with multiple sclerosis, enrolled in a pregnancy study. Sequencing used peripheral blood, obtained after pregnancy. CDR3 sequence: CASSLLAGPTDTQYF. The CDR3 DNA sequence: TGCGCCAGCAGCTTACTAGCGGGCCCCACAGATACGCAGTATTTT. Together with reference TRBV5-1 and TRBJ2-3, the CDR3 gives the full variable domain: KAGVTQTPRYLIKTRGQQVTLSCSPISGHRSVSWYQQTPGQGLQFLFEYFSETQRNKGNFPGRFSGRQFSNSRSEMNVSTLELGDSALYLCASSLLAGPTDTQYFGPGTRLTVL.